This T cell receptor (beta chain) was captured by sequencing in a study of blood T cell repertoires in COVID-19. Study summary: Samples representing acute and convalescent COVID-19 were sourced from the United States, Italy and Spain. PBMCs, B-cell-depleted T cells, or T cells were the source of the cDNA or gDNA that made up the material.

Germline V gene lookup returns CDR1 SGHVS and CDR2 FQNEAQ. Trimming removed 3 bases from V and 4 bases from J, with 4 bases in between. The CDR3 covers 11 residues. About this clone itself: Since a much larger clone is just one base distant, this may be a read error.

As originally analysed: Estimation of nucleated cell counts relied on the amplification of reference gene primers. Only in-frame clones appear in the TCRdb table, and some are missing; sequencing was by immunoSEQ multiplex PCR. That table furnishes V, J and clone size, whereas the DNA furnished D and trimming. The sample carries some 200,000 clones, 88% recorded once. The chain has TRBV7-8 and TRBJ2-7; D remains unclear. The sequenced material came from peripheral blood. This receptor was obtained from a man between 65 and 79 years old with acute or convalescent COVID-19. CDR3 nucleotides: TGTGCCAGCAGCTTTCAGTACGAGCAGTACTTC. Residues: CASSFQYEQYF.